These 22 T cell receptor beta chains were all obtained from the same sample, sequenced in a study of T cells after yellow fever vaccination. Via MiXCR, TCRdb re-called the 5' RACE reads, giving one row per CDR3 protein. The sample lists approximately 110,000 distinct CDR3 sequences, 7% to 8.5% occurring once. This material consisted of CD8+ T cells sorted from PBMCs, taken 45 days after the yellow fever booster vaccination. The receptors stem from a man aged 25-45 years who received the YFV17D yellow fever vaccine.

This clonotype was seen once. Since a much larger clone is just one base distant, this may be a read error. CDR3: CASSQTTTGNEQFF. DNA for the CDR3: TGTGCCAGCAGTCAAACGACTACTGGCAATGAGCAGTTCTTC. The rearrangement links TRBV27 to TRBJ2-1, with D maybe TRBD2 (5 bases). The CDR3 is 14 amino acids. With 5 bases removed from V and 6 bases from J, the gap between germline ends came to 14 bases. Per the germline V gene, CDR1 is MNHEY and CDR2 is SMNVEV (reference sequence).

This clonotype has ten or more counts. This chain uses TRBV30 with TRBJ2-1; D is unclear. Trimming took off 4 bases at V and 7 bases at J, with 17 bases between the two ends. Germline-derived CDR1 and CDR2 are GTSNPN and SVGIG (reference sequence). This CDR3 contains 14 residues. The CDR3 region is CAWTLDGVWNEQFF. CDR3 DNA: TGTGCCTGGACCCTCGACGGTGTCTGGAATGAGCAGTTCTTC.

At least ten counts were recorded for this clonotype. This chain links TRBV7-2 with TRBJ2-1; 12 bases agree with TRBD2. J was trimmed by 0 bases and V by 5 bases; bases with no gene match: 5. CDR1 and CDR2 (germline): SGHTA, FQGNSA. This CDR3 has 17 residues. The CDR3 DNA follows: TGTGCCAGCAGCGACCCACTAGCGGGGGGCTCCTACAATGAGCAGTTCTTC. Amino acid sequence: CASSDPLAGGSYNEQFF.

This clonotype was seen many times. V and J are TRBV9 and TRBJ2-1; D ambiguous. This CDR3 region has 12 residues. CDR1 is SGDLS and CDR2 is YYNGEE in the germline V gene. The V and J ends lost 3 bases and 0 bases respectively, with 1 base between them. The CDR3 sequence is CASSGSYNEQFF. The CDR3 DNA reads as TGTGCCAGCAGCGGCTCCTACAATGAGCAGTTCTTC.

A word on this clonotype: This may stem from a read error, because a much larger clone lies one nucleotide away. V and J are TRBV6-1 and TRBJ2-1, with D possibly called TRBD1 or TRBD2 (5 bases each). This CDR3 has 17 amino acids. The V and J ends lost 6 bases and 4 bases respectively, with 22 bases between them. The V gene's germline CDR1 is MNHNS and CDR2 SASEGT. CDR3 nucleotide sequence: TGTGCCAGCAGCCCCCCCGGGGCGAGTAGTCGGTACAATGAGCAGTTCTTC. Its protein product is CASSPPGASSRYNEQFF.

This clonotype occurred many times. This chain connects TRBV6-5 to TRBJ2-6, with D tentatively TRBD1 (6 bases). Germline lookup yields CDR1 MNHEY and CDR2 SVGAGI. V was trimmed by 6 bases and J by 0 bases, leaving 12 bases between them. The CDR3 runs 16 residues. The CDR3 spells CASRYNRDSGANVLTF. CDR3 in DNA: TGTGCCAGCAGATACAACAGGGACTCTGGGGCCAACGTCCTGACTTTC.

This clonotype was counted between two and nine times. CDR3 loop: CSVEDPMGANVLTF. CDR3 nucleotides: TGCAGCGTTGAAGACCCTATGGGGGCCAACGTCCTGACTTTC. This chain connects TRBV29-1 to TRBJ2-6, with D hard to call. This CDR3 spans 14 amino acids. The germline V gene encodes CDR1 SQVTM and CDR2 ANQGSEA. Trimming removed 0 bases at V and 4 bases at J, with 7 bases between.

This clonotype was detected many times. The V and J genes are TRBV9 and TRBJ2-2; the D gene is possibly TRBD2 (6 bases). CDR3 length: 15 amino acids. The ends were cut back, 0 bases at V and 3 bases at J, with 9 bases in the middle. Germline assignment: CDR1 SGDLS and CDR2 YYNGEE. CDR3 nucleotides: TGTGCCAGCAGCGTAGAAGGGGAGGACACCGGGGAGCTGTTTTTT. It translates to CASSVEGEDTGELFF. The entire variable domain, with the rest obtained from reference TRBV9 and TRBJ2-2, is as follows: DSGVTQTPKHLITATGQRVTLRCSPRSGDLSVYWYQQSLDQGLQFLIQYYNGEERAKGNILERFSAQQFPDLHSELNLSSLELGDSALYFCASSVEGEDTGELFFGEGSRLTVL.

This clonotype was seen a handful of times. The chain links TRBV15 to TRBJ1-4; D is unresolved. Germline-derived CDR1 and CDR2 are LNHNV and YYDKDF (reference sequence). V was trimmed by 0 bases and J by 1 base, leaving 0 bases between them. CDR3 length: 13 amino acids. Written as DNA, the CDR3 is TGTGCCACCAGCAGAGAAACTAATGAAAAACTGTTTTTT. Amino acids: CATSRETNEKLFF.

The table lists this clonotype with a few counts. The gene calls are TRBV20-1 and TRBJ2-5; 12 bases map to TRBD2. Per germline, CDR1 DFQATT and CDR2 SNEGSKA (reference sequence). The CDR3 sequence is 20 residues long. Losses at the gene ends were 5 bases for V and 5 bases for J; bases not matched to a gene: 24. The CDR3: CSADRWESEPSGRALETQYF. The CDR3 DNA reads as TGCAGTGCTGACCGCTGGGAGTCCGAACCTAGCGGGAGGGCCTTGGAGACCCAGTACTTC.

This clonotype was found many times. The chain combines TRBV19 with TRBJ2-7; D is undetermined. V was trimmed by 5 bases and J by 3 bases, leaving 8 bases between them. Per the germline V gene, CDR1 is LNHDA and CDR2 is SQIVND (reference sequence). The CDR3 is 12 residues long. DNA for the CDR3: TGTGCCAGTAGTGCCCCGGGCTACGAGCAGTACTTC. Amino acid sequence: CASSAPGYEQYF.

This clonotype has a count of ten or more. The V gene is TRBV12-3 or TRBV12-4, the J gene TRBJ2-2; 9 bases match TRBD1. J lost 5 bases, V lost 6 bases, and 10 bases had no gene match. The CDR3 spans 16 residues. The CDR3 is CASRPRTGVGTGELFF. The CDR3 bases are TGTGCCAGCAGACCCCGGACAGGGGTTGGAACCGGGGAGCTGTTTTTT.

In this sample, this clonotype turned up many times. This chain uses TRBV10-3 with TRBJ2-7; 13 bases match TRBD2. J was trimmed by 4 bases and V by 9 bases; bases with no gene match: 9. Germline V gene sequence: CDR1 ENHRY, CDR2 SYGVKD. The CDR3 consists of 15 residues. The CDR3 region is CAIRTSGGNVYEQYF. The CDR3 nucleotides are TGTGCCATACGGACTAGCGGGGGCAACGTTTACGAGCAGTACTTC.

This clonotype was picked up many times. The rearrangement uses TRBV10-1 and TRBJ2-1; D may be TRBD1 (5 bases). V lost 4 bases and J 0 bases, leaving 10 bases between the germline ends. Germline CDR1 reads WNHNN; CDR2 reads SYGVQD (reference sequence). The CDR3 is 15 amino acids. The CDR3 region is CASSGGQTSYNEQFF. CDR3 nucleotides: TGCGCCAGCAGTGGAGGACAAACCTCCTACAATGAGCAGTTCTTC.

The V call is TRBV18, the J call TRBJ2-3; D perhaps matches TRBD1 (6 bases). Germline V gene lookup returns CDR1 KGHSH and CDR2 LQKENI. The CDR3 spans 16 residues. The V end lost 5 bases, the J end lost 0 bases, and 15 bases lay between the germline ends. CDR3 sequence reads: CASSDDLDSSTDTQYF. In DNA, the CDR3 is TGTGCCAGCTCAGACGATCTGGACAGCAGCACAGATACGCAGTATTTT.

The V gene is TRBV25-1, the J gene TRBJ2-7; D remains ambiguous. The V gene's germline CDR1 is MGHDK and CDR2 SYGVNS. V was pared by 4 bases and J by 3 bases, with 4 bases between. The CDR3 is made up of 11 amino acids. The CDR3 sequence: CASSALYEQYF. The CDR3 nucleotides are TGTGCCAGCAGTGCCCTCTACGAGCAGTACTTC.

Many counts were recorded for this clonotype. In DNA form, the CDR3 reads TGTGCCACCAGCGAGACAGGGGTGGGATACGAGCAGTACTTC. The encoded protein is CATSETGVGYEQYF. The genes are TRBV15 and TRBJ2-7; 8 positions agree with TRBD1. The junction had 7 bases not matched to a gene; V was cut back by 5 bases and J by 4 bases. Germline V gives CDR1 LNHNV, CDR2 YYDKDF (reference sequence). CDR3 length: 14 amino acids.

At least ten counts were recorded for this clonotype. The chain's CDR3 is CASSLVGLAGAGNEQFF. CDR3 sequence (DNA): TGTGCCAGCAGTTTAGTAGGACTAGCGGGAGCTGGGAATGAGCAGTTCTTC. V usage is TRBV12-3 or TRBV12-4 and J usage is TRBJ2-1, with TRBD2 identical over 13 bases. The CDR3 length is 17 residues. The J segment lost 7 bases and the V segment lost 1 base, leaving 7 bases of the junction unmatched.

The chain couples TRBV5-1 to TRBJ2-5; unclear D gene. The CDR3 is 15 residues long. Germline V gene lookup returns CDR1 SGHRS and CDR2 YFSETQ. V lost 1 base to trimming and J lost 2 bases, with 12 bases between them. CDR3 nucleotides: TGCGCCAGCAGCTTGACCACCTTCGGACAAGAGACCCAGTACTTC. Protein product: CASSLTTFGQETQYF.

The chain has TRBV6-6 and TRBJ2-5; 7 bases agree with TRBD2. Trimming cost V 8 bases and J 5 bases; bases outside gene matches: 5. This CDR3 has 12 residues. Germline assignment: CDR1 MNHNY and CDR2 SVGAGI (reference sequence). The chain's CDR3 is CASVQGGETQYF. Written as DNA, the CDR3 is TGTGCCAGCGTCCAGGGAGGGGAGACCCAGTACTTC.

In this sample, this clonotype turned up many times. The chain employs TRBV29-1 and TRBJ2-7; 11 bases agree with TRBD1. The junction had 15 bases not matched to a gene; V was cut back by 7 bases and J by 7 bases. The CDR3 sequence is 15 residues long. CDR1 and CDR2 (germline): SQVTM, ANQGSEA. The CDR3 DNA follows: TGCAGCGCCGCCGGGACAGGGGGGTCTTCGGGGGAGCAGTACTTC. Translated, it gives CSAAGTGGSSGEQYF.

This chain connects TRBV6-2 or TRBV6-3 to TRBJ2-7; D might be TRBD2 (6 bases). V was clipped by 2 bases and J by 0 bases, with 8 bases between them. Germline values: CDR1 MNHEY, CDR2 SVGEGT. The CDR3 sequence is 14 residues long. CDR3 nucleotides: TGTGCCAGCAGTTACGGCGGGACCTCCTACGAGCAGTACTTC. This gives the protein CASSYGGTSYEQYF.